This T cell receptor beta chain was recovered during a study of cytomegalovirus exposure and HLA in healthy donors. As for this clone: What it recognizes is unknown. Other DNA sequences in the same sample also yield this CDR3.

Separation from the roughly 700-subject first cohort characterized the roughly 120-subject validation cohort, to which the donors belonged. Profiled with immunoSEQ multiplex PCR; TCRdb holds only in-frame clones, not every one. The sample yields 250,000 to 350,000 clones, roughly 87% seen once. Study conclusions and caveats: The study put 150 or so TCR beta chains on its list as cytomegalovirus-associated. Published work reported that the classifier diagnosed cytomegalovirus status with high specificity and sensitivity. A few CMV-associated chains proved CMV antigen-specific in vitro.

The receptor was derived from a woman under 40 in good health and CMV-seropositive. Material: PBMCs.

CDR3 DNA: TGTGCCAGCAGCGTAGGGAGCAATGAGCAGTTCTTC. Translating it yields CASSVGSNEQFF. The chain employs TRBV9 and TRBJ2-1; D gene ambiguous. CDR3 size: 12 residues. Trimming left V 0 bases short and J 6 bases short, with 4 bases between. The germline gives CDR1 SGDLS, CDR2 YYNGEE.